Following are 5 T cell receptor beta chains from one sample sequenced in a study of cytomegalovirus exposure and HLA in healthy donors. Primers included in the PCR were 60 Vbeta and 13 Jbeta primers. Clones were read by immunoSEQ multiplex PCR, and TCRdb kept only the in-frame ones, dropping some. The sample consists of about 180,000 clones, roughly 80% of them appearing once. The sample comprised PBMCs. The receptors derive from a middle-aged man in good health and CMV-seronegative.

The rearrangement joins TRBV6-5 to TRBJ2-7; a possible D gene is TRBD1 (6 bases). The V gene's germline CDR1 is MNHEY and CDR2 SVGAGI. Trimming cost V 5 bases and J 3 bases, with 17 bases left between them. The CDR3 runs to 15 residues. The CDR3 spells CASSQPRRGGYEQYF. CDR3 sequence (DNA): TGTGCCAGCAGTCAACCCCGTAGAGGGGGCTACGAGCAGTACTTC.

This clone has just one count. The chain recombines TRBV5-8 with TRBJ2-4, with TRBD1 identical over 7 bases. This CDR3 has 16 amino acids. CDR1 is SGHTS and CDR2 is YDEGEE in the germline V gene. The V and J ends lost 5 bases and 0 bases, in that order; junction bases with no gene match: 8. As DNA, the CDR3 is TGTGCCAGCAGAACCCTCAGGGGGAAAGCCAAAAACATTCAGTACTTC. It translates to CASRTLRGKAKNIQYF.

The genes are TRBV30 and TRBJ1-1; 8 bases align to TRBD1. There are 16 residues in the CDR3. Germline V CDR1 and CDR2: GTSNPN, SVGIG (reference sequence). V trimming: 2 bases; J trimming: 1 base; junction bases outside the gene matches: 9. CDR3 sequence: CAWSTTGGWANTEAFF. The CDR3 nucleotides are TGTGCCTGGAGTACCACAGGGGGGTGGGCGAACACTGAAGCTTTCTTT.

The chain combines TRBV7-3 with TRBJ1-1; D unresolved. The CDR3 totals 14 residues. Germline values: CDR1 SGHTA, CDR2 FQGTGA. Trimming shortened V by 5 bases and J by 8 bases, and 18 bases separated the two germline ends. The CDR3 here is CASSPQMIQEEAFF. CDR3 bases: TGTGCCAGCAGCCCCCAGATGATCCAAGAAGAAGCTTTCTTT. Full variable domain (rest looked up from reference TRBV7-3 and TRBJ1-1): GAGVSQTPSNKVTEKGKYVELRCDPISGHTALYWYRQSLGQGPEFLIYFQGTGAADDSGLPNDRFFAVRPEGSVSTLKIQRTERGDSAVYLCASSPQMIQEEAFFGQGTRLTVV.

A single count supports this clone. The chain employs TRBV28 and TRBJ2-7, with a tentative D call TRBD2 (5 bases). Germline V gene sequence: CDR1 MDHEN, CDR2 SYDVKM. The CDR3 totals 11 residues. Trimming left V 10 bases short and J 1 base short, with 8 bases between. DNA for the CDR3: TGTGCCACCCGGGATTCCTACGAGCAGTACTTC. As protein: CATRDSYEQYF. Looking up the rest from reference TRBV28 and TRBJ2-7 gives the full variable domain: DVKVTQSSRYLVKRTGEKVFLECVQDMDHENMFWYRQDPGLGLRLIYFSYDVKMKEKGDIPEGYSVSREKKERFSLILESASTNQTSMYLCATRDSYEQYFGPGTRLTVT.